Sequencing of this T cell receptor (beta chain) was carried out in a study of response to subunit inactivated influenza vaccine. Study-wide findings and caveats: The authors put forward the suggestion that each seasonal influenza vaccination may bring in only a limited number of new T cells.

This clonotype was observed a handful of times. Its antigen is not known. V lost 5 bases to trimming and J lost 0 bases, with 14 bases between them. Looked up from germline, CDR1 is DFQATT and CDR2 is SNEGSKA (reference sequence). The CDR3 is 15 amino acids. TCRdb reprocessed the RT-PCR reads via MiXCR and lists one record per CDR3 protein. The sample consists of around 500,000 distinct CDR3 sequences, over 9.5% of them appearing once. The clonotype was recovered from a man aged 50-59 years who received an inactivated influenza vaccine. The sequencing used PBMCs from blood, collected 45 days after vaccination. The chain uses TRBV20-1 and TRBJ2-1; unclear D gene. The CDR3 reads CSASPVILSYNEQFF. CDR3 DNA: TGCAGTGCTTCCCCGGTCATCCTCTCCTACAATGAGCAGTTCTTC.